The 23 T cell receptor beta chains below all came from one sample that was sequenced in a study of T cell repertoires in cytomegalovirus infection. These receptors are not linked to any known antigen. TCRdb reanalysed the reads using MiXCR and keeps one entry per CDR3 protein. The repertoire holds around 300,000 distinct CDR3 sequences, with roughly 25% as singletons. Sample: cultured PBMCs, taken from culture after CMV antigen stimulation. Receptor source: a human donor in good health (CMV status not recorded). Some clones in this sample may be carry-over from other donors' samples.

V and J are TRBV6-6 and TRBJ2-2, with D perhaps matching TRBD1 (6 bases). The CDR3 runs 16 residues. The V gene's germline CDR1 is MNHNY and CDR2 SVGAGI (reference sequence). V gave up 4 bases and J gave up 5 bases, with 17 bases separating them. CDR3 sequence: CASSSFDQGITGELFF. The CDR3 DNA follows: TGTGCCAGCAGTTCCTTCGATCAGGGGATAACCGGGGAGCTGTTTTTT.

The chain links TRBV10-2 to TRBJ2-1; TRBD2 matches at 7 bases. CDR1 is WSHSY, CDR2 SAAADI, per germline. The CDR3 length is 15 residues. J lost 1 base, V lost 8 bases, and 8 bases had no gene match. The CDR3 spells CASESGGGSYNEQFF. CDR3 sequence (DNA): TGCGCCAGCGAGTCAGGCGGGGGTTCCTACAATGAGCAGTTCTTC.

The CDR3 DNA follows: TGCAGTGCTAGTCCTAGCGGGAGTTCCAAAGAGACCCAGTACTTC. Protein product: CSASPSGSSKETQYF. The chain employs TRBV20-1 and TRBJ2-5; 10 bases fit TRBD2. The CDR3 has 15 residues. Germline loops: CDR1 DFQATT, CDR2 SNEGSKA (reference sequence). J was trimmed by 3 bases and V by 3 bases; bases with no gene match: 7.

This chain joins TRBV4-3 and TRBJ1-1; possible D gene TRBD1, 5 bases. With 0 bases removed from V and 0 bases from J, the gap between germline ends came to 11 bases. CDR3 length: 16 amino acids. Germline values: CDR1 LGHNA, CDR2 YSLEER. The CDR3 bases are TGCGCCAGCAGCCAAGACCAGGGAACTATGAACACTGAAGCTTTCTTT. Encoded protein: CASSQDQGTMNTEAFF.

The chain has TRBV7-9 and TRBJ2-3, with 13 bases lining up with TRBD2. V dropped 7 bases and J dropped 6; count of bases not matched to a gene: 10. Germline V lookup: CDR1 SEHNR, CDR2 FQNEAQ (reference sequence). The CDR3 spans 16 residues. The CDR3 nucleotides are TGTGCCAGCACTATAACTAGCGGGAGGGCCGGGGATACGCAGTATTTT. Translated: CASTITSGRAGDTQYF.

This clonotype was counted at least ten times. The V and J genes are TRBV7-2 and TRBJ1-4; D is perhaps TRBD1 (6 bases). Germline values: CDR1 SGHTA, CDR2 FQGNSA. This CDR3 has 14 amino acids. V lost 1 base, J lost 11 bases, and 14 bases lay in between. The CDR3 DNA sequence: TGTGCCAGCAGCTTAGGGGGGCCAAACCGCAAACTGTTTTTT. Amino acid sequence: CASSLGGPNRKLFF.

The genes are TRBV20-1 and TRBJ1-1; 7 bases line up with TRBD1. The trim removed 5 bases at V and 5 bases at J, leaving 5 bases unmatched. Germline-derived CDR1 and CDR2 are DFQATT and SNEGSKA (reference sequence). The CDR3 has 12 amino acids. CDR3 sequence: CSARDSRTEAFF. CDR3 in DNA: TGCAGTGCTCGGGACAGTCGAACTGAAGCTTTCTTT.

The chain combines TRBV7-3 with TRBJ1-2; 8 nucleotides agree with TRBD1. V lost 5 bases and J lost 13; bases outside the gene matches: 9. CDR3 size: 12 residues. Germline CDR1 is SGHTA and CDR2 is FQGTGA. CDR3 in amino acids: CASSAGGALPTF. The CDR3 DNA reads TGTGCCAGCAGCGCAGGGGGCGCATTGCCCACCTTC.

This clonotype appeared a few times. The chain carries TRBV7-2 and TRBJ2-7, with TRBD1 matching over 7 bases. The CDR3 totals 14 residues. V shed 3 bases, J shed 5 bases, and the junction held 7 bases outside the gene matches. Germline lookup yields CDR1 SGHTA and CDR2 FQGNSA. This CDR3 is CASSLDRQSDEQYF. DNA of the CDR3: TGTGCCAGCAGCTTGGACAGGCAGAGCGACGAGCAGTACTTC. Full variable domain (rest looked up from reference TRBV7-2 and TRBJ2-7): GAGVSQSPSNKVTEKGKDVELRCDPISGHTALYWYRQSLGQGLEFLIYFQGNSAPDKSGLPSDRFSAERTGGSVSTLTIQRTQQEDSAVYLCASSLDRQSDEQYFGPGTRLTVT.

Here the CDR3 reads CASSRMSVNTEAFF. In DNA, the CDR3 is TGTGCCAGCAGCCGTATGTCCGTGAACACTGAAGCTTTCTTT. The chain carries TRBV14 and TRBJ1-1; D is unclear. V dropped 4 bases and J dropped 0 bases, with 9 bases sitting between them. Germline CDR1 reads SGHDN; CDR2 reads FVKESK. The CDR3 consists of 14 residues.

The rearrangement uses TRBV7-2 and TRBJ2-2; D perhaps matches TRBD2 (6 bases). Germline CDR1 and CDR2: SGHTA and FQGNSA. This CDR3 has 14 amino acids. The V end was cut by 5 bases, the J end by 10 bases, with 17 bases between. The CDR3 is CASSEGRRTKELFF. The DNA of the CDR3 is TGTGCCAGCAGCGAGGGCAGGCGGACTAAGGAGCTGTTTTTT.

This clonotype has at least ten counts. V and J are TRBV11-2 and TRBJ2-2; the D gene is possibly TRBD2 (5 bases). The V gene's germline CDR1 is SGHAT and CDR2 FQNNGV. The CDR3 covers 15 residues. Trimming shortened V by 1 base and J by 5 bases, and 11 bases separated the two germline ends. CDR3 DNA: TGTGCCAGCAGCTTAGTCATGGGAGCGACCGGGGAGCTGTTTTTT. Amino acid sequence: CASSLVMGATGELFF.

The chain is built from TRBV12-3 or TRBV12-4 and TRBJ1-6, with TRBD1 identical over 10 bases. V was pared by 8 bases and J by 9 bases, with 7 bases of the junction left unmatched. The CDR3 has 14 residues. CDR3 residues: CASSTGTGVSPLHF. The CDR3, as DNA: TGTGCCAGCTCTACAGGGACAGGGGTTTCACCCCTCCACTTT.

The chain carries TRBV20-1 and TRBJ2-4, with D perhaps assigned TRBD1 or TRBD2 (5 bases each). The CDR3 sequence is 18 residues long. CDR1 is DFQATT, CDR2 SNEGSKA, per germline (reference sequence). Trimming left V 4 bases short and J 0 bases short, with 22 bases between. CDR3 sequence reads: CSATRQRLRLIAKNIQYF. The CDR3 region has the DNA TGCAGTGCTACGAGACAGCGGCTTCGACTAATAGCCAAAAACATTCAGTACTTC.

This clonotype was counted between two and nine times. The chain links TRBV10-3 to TRBJ2-7; D is unresolved. From germline, CDR1 is ENHRY and CDR2 SYGVKD. The ends were cut back, 3 bases at V and 0 bases at J, with 12 bases in the middle. The CDR3 runs 15 residues. The CDR3 is CAISDPRPYSYEQYF. The CDR3 DNA reads TGTGCCATCAGTGACCCTAGACCTTACTCCTACGAGCAGTACTTC.

The sample holds a few counts of this clonotype. V usage is TRBV6-1 and J usage is TRBJ1-1; maybe TRBD1 (5 bases). Germline CDR1 and CDR2: MNHNS and SASEGT. This CDR3 is 15 amino acids long. Between the trimmed V and J ends, which lost 7 bases and 1 base, there was a span of 16 bases. In nucleotides, the CDR3 is TGTGCCAGCACCTACGGGGCAGGCCCGAACACTGAAGCTTTCTTT. It yields the protein CASTYGAGPNTEAFF.

The rearrangement joins TRBV7-9 to TRBJ2-1; the match to TRBD2 covers 13 bases. CDR1 is SEHNR, CDR2 FQNEAQ, per germline (reference sequence). V shed 5 bases and J 9 bases; nucleotides not matched to a gene: 7. The CDR3 runs 15 residues. This CDR3 is CASSGTSGRAGEQFF. The CDR3 DNA follows: TGTGCCAGCAGCGGCACTAGCGGGAGGGCCGGTGAGCAGTTCTTC.

This clonotype was detected many times. The chain combines TRBV7-2 with TRBJ1-4, with 8 bases that match TRBD1. Unmatched junction bases numbered 11, after V lost 6 bases and J lost 5 bases. Germline CDR1 and CDR2: SGHTA and FQGNSA. The CDR3 is 16 residues long. CDR3 sequence reads: CASRQNDRGANEKLFF. The CDR3 DNA sequence: TGTGCCAGCAGACAAAACGACAGGGGAGCCAATGAAAAACTGTTTTTT.

V usage is TRBV2 and J usage is TRBJ1-2; D unresolved. The germline CDR1 and CDR2 sequences are SNHLY and FYNNEI. V lost 8 bases to trimming and J lost 8 bases, with 12 bases between them. CDR3 length: 11 residues. CDR3 in DNA: TGTGCCAGCCGGAGGGTAGAGGGCTACACCTTC. Translated, it gives CASRRVEGYTF.

The CDR3 sequence: CASSGRVETQYF. Here the CDR3 DNA reads TGTGCCAGCAGCGGCAGGGTTGAGACCCAGTACTTC. The chain is built from TRBV7-2 and TRBJ2-5; TRBD1 might be the D (5 bases). V lost 5 bases and J lost 5, with 9 bases in between. Per the germline V gene, CDR1 is SGHTA and CDR2 is FQGNSA. There are 12 residues in the CDR3.

The chain joins TRBV2 to TRBJ1-5; no firm D call. This CDR3 region has 14 residues. Looked up from germline, CDR1 is SNHLY and CDR2 is FYNNEI. V was pared by 9 bases and J by 7 bases, with 19 bases between. The CDR3 DNA sequence: TGTGCCAGTAACTTTTGGAGGGAAACGCAGCCCCAGCATTTT. Protein: CASNFWRETQPQHF.

The rearrangement links TRBV19 to TRBJ2-2, with D tentatively TRBD1 or TRBD2 (5 bases each). Trimming cost V 5 bases and J 5 bases, with 15 bases left between them. This CDR3 region has 15 residues. Looked up from germline, CDR1 is LNHDA and CDR2 is SQIVND (reference sequence). Here the CDR3 DNA reads TGTGCCAGTAGTGCCAGGGAGCTGGGGACCGGGGAGCTGTTTTTT. Its translation: CASSARELGTGELFF.

This clonotype was recorded many times. The chain has TRBV12-3 or TRBV12-4 and TRBJ2-1, with unresolved D. Trimming removed 1 base at V and 5 bases at J, with 9 bases between. CDR3 size: 14 residues. Written as DNA, the CDR3 is TGTGCCAGCAGTTTAGGGCCAGTCAACAATGAGCAGTTCTTC. Translation: CASSLGPVNNEQFF.